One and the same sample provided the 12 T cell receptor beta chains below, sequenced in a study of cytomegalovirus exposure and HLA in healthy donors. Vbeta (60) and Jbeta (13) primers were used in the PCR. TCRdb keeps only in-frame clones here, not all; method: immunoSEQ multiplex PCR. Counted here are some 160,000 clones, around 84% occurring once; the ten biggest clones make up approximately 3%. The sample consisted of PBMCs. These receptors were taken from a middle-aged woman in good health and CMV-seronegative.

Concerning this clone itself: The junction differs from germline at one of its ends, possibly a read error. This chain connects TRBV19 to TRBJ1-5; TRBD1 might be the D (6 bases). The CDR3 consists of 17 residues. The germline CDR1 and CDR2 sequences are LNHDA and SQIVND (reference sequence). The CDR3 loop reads CASRIGGGVYSNQPQHF. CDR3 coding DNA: TGTGCCAGTAGGATAGGGGGGGGAGTATATAGCAATCAGCCCCAGCATTTT.

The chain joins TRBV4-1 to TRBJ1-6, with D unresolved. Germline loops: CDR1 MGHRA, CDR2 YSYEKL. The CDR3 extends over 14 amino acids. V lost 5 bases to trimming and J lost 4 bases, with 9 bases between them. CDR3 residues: CASSAPGYNSPLHF. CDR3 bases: TGCGCCAGCAGCGCCCCGGGATATAATTCACCCCTCCACTTT.

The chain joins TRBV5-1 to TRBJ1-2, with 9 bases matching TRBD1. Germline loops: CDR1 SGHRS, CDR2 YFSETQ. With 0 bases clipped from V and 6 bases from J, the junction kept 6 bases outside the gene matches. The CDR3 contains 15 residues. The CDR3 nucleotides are TGCGCCAGCAGCTTGGATTGGGACAGGGCAGATGGCTACACCTTC. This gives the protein CASSLDWDRADGYTF. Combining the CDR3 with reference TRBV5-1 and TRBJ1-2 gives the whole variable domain KAGVTQTPRYLIKTRGQQVTLSCSPISGHRSVSWYQQTPGQGLQFLFEYFSETQRNKGNFPGRFSGRQFSNSRSEMNVSTLELGDSALYLCASSLDWDRADGYTFGSGTRLTVV.

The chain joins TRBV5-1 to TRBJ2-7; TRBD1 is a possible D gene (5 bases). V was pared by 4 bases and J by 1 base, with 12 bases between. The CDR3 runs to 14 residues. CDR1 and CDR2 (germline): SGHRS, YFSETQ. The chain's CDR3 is CASSPSRASYEQYF. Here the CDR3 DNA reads TGCGCCAGCAGCCCTTCCAGGGCATCCTACGAGCAGTACTTC.

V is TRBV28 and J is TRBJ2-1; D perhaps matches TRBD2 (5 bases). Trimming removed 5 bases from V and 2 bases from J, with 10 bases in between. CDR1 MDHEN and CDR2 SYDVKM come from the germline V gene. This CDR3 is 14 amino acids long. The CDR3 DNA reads TGTGCCAGCAGTCCCGGACTCGCCTACAATGAGCAGTTCTTC. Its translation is CASSPGLAYNEQFF. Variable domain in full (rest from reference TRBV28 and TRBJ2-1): DVKVTQSSRYLVKRTGEKVFLECVQDMDHENMFWYRQDPGLGLRLIYFSYDVKMKEKGDIPEGYSVSREKKERFSLILESASTNQTSMYLCASSPGLAYNEQFFGPGTRLTVL.

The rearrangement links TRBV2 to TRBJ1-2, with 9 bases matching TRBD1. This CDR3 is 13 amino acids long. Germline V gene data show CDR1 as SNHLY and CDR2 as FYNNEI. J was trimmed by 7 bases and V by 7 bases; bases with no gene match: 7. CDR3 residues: CASKGTGSRGYTF. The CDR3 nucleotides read TGTGCCAGCAAGGGGACAGGGTCCCGTGGCTACACCTTC. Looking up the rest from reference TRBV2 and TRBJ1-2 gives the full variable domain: EPEVTQTPSHQVTQMGQEVILRCVPISNHLYFYWYRQILGQKVEFLVSFYNNEISEKSEIFDDQFSVERPDGSNFTLKIRSTKLEDSAMYFCASKGTGSRGYTFGSGTRLTVV.

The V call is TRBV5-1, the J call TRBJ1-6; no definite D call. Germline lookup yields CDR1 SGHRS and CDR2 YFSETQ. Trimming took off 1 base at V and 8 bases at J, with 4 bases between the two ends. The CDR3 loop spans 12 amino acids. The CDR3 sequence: CASSLSDSPLHF. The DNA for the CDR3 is TGCGCCAGCAGCTTGTCGGATTCACCCCTCCACTTT.

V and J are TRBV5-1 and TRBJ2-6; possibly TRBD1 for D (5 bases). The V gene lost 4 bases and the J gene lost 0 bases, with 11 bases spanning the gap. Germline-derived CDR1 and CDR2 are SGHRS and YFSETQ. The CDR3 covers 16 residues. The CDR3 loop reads CASSPGFLSGANVLTF. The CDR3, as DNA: TGCGCCAGCAGCCCAGGGTTTCTCTCTGGGGCCAACGTCCTGACTTTC. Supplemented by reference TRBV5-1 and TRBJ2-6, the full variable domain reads KAGVTQTPRYLIKTRGQQVTLSCSPISGHRSVSWYQQTPGQGLQFLFEYFSETQRNKGNFPGRFSGRQFSNSRSEMNVSTLELGDSALYLCASSPGFLSGANVLTFGAGSRLTVL.

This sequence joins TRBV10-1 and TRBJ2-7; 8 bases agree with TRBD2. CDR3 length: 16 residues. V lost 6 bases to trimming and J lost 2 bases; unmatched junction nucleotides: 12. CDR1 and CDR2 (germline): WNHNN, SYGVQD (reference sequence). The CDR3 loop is CASSAYVGGGTYEQYF. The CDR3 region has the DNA TGCGCCAGCAGCGCCTACGTGGGCGGGGGGACCTACGAGCAGTACTTC.

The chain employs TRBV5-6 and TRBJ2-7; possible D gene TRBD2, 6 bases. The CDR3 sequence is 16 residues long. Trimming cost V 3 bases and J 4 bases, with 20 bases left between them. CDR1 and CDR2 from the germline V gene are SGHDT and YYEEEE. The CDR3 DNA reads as TGTGCCAGCAGCTGGGGATTAAGGGAGGCCTCTTACGAGCAGTACTTC. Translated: CASSWGLREASYEQYF.

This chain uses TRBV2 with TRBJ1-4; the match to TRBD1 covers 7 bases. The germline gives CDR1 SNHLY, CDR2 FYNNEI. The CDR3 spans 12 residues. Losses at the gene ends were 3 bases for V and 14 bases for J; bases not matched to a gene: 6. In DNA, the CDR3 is TGTGCCAGCAGTGACGTTGACAGGGCGCTGTTTTTT. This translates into CASSDVDRALFF.

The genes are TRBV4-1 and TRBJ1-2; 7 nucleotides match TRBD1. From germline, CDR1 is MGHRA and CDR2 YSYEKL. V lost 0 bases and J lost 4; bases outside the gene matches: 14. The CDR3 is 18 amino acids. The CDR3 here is CASSQEPLRDRQSYGYTF. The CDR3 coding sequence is TGCGCCAGCAGCCAAGAGCCCCTCCGGGACAGACAATCCTATGGCTACACCTTC.